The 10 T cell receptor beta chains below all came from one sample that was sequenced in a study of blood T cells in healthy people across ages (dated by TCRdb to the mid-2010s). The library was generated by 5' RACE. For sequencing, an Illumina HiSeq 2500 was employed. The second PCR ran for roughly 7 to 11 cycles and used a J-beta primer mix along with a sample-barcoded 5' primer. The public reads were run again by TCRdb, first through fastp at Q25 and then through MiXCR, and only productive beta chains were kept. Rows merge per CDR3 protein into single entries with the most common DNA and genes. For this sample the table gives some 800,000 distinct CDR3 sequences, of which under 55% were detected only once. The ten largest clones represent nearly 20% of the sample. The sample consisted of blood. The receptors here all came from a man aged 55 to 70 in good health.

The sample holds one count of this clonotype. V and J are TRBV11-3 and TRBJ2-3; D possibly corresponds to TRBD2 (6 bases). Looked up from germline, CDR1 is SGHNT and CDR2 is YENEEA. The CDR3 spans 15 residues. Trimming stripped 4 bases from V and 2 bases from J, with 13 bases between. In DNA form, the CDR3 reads TGTGCCAGCAGCTGGGACGGGGGATCCACAGATACGCAGTATTTT. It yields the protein CASSWDGGSTDTQYF.

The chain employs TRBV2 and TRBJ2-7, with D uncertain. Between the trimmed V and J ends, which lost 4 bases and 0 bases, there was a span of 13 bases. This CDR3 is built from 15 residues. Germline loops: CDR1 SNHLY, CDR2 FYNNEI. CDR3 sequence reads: CASSVGRSFSYEQYF. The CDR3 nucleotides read TGTGCCAGCAGTGTCGGACGGTCCTTCTCCTACGAGCAGTACTTC.

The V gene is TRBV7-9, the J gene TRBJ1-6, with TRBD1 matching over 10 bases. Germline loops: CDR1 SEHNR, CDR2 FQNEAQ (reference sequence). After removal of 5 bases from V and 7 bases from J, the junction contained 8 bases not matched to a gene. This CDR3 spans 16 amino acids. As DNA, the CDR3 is TGTGCCAGCAGCCCCGGACAGGGGGAGTTCAATTCACCCCTCCACTTT. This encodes CASSPGQGEFNSPLHF. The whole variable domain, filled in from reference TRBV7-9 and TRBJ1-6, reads DTGVSQNPRHKITKRGQNVTFRCDPISEHNRLYWYRQTLGQGPEFLTYFQNEAQLEKSRLLSDRFSAERPKGSFSTLEIQRTEQGDSAMYLCASSPGQGEFNSPLHFGNGTRLTVT.

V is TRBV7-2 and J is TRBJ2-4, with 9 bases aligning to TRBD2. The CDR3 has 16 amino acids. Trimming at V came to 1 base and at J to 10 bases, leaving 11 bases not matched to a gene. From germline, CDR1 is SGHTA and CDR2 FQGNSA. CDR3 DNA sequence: TGTGCCAGCAGCTTAGAGGGTGTTAGCGGGGGACTGATTCAGTACTTC. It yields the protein CASSLEGVSGGLIQYF.

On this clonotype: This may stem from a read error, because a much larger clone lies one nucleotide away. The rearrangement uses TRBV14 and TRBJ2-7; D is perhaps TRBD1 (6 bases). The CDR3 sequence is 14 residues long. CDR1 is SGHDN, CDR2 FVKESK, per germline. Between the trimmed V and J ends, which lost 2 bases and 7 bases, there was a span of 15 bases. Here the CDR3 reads CASSQWGLYNEQYF. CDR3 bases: TGTGCCAGCAGCCAATGGGGGCTCTACAATGAGCAGTACTTC.

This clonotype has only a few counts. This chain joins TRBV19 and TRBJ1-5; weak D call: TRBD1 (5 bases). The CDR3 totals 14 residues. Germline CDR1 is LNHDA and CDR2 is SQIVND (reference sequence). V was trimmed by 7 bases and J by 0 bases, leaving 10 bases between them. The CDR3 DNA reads TGTGCCAGTACGACAGTTAATAGCAATCAGCCCCAGCATTTT. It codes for CASTTVNSNQPQHF.

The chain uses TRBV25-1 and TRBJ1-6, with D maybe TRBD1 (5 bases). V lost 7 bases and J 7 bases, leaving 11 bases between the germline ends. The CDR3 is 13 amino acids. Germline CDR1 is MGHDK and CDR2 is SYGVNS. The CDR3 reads CASTRDENSPLHF. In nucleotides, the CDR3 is TGTGCCAGCACCCGGGACGAAAATTCACCCCTCCACTTT.

The CDR3 DNA sequence: TGTGCCAGCAGTTGGGGACAGGGGGGAAAACTGTTTTTT. It translates to CASSWGQGGKLFF. The chain couples TRBV6-5 to TRBJ1-4, with TRBD1 matching over 11 bases. The germline V gene encodes CDR1 MNHEY and CDR2 SVGAGI. The CDR3 consists of 13 residues. V was pared by 4 bases and J by 10 bases, with 2 bases of the junction left unmatched.

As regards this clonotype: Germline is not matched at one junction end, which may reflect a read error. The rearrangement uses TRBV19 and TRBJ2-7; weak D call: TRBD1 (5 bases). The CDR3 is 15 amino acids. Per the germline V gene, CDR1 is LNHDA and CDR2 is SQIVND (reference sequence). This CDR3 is CVSSMSGQRWDEQYF. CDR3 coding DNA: TGTGTCAGTAGTATGTCAGGGCAAAGATGGGACGAGCAGTACTTC.

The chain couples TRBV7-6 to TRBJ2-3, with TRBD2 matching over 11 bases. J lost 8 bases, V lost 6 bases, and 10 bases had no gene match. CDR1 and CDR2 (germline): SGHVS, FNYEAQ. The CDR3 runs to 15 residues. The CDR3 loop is CASSTSSGGLSTQYF. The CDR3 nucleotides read TGTGCCAGCAGTACCTCTAGCGGGGGGCTCAGTACGCAGTATTTT.